This T cell receptor beta chain stems from a study of T cells in localized non-small cell lung cancer. Germline V CDR1 and CDR2: LNHDA, SQIVND (reference sequence). After removal of 7 bases from V and 0 bases from J, the junction contained 6 bases not matched to a gene. The CDR3 length is 15 residues. About this clone itself: Its target is not known.

Assay: immunoSEQ multiplex PCR; the TCRdb copy retains only in-frame clones and omits some. The data show approximately 28,000 clones, with approximately 91% seen just once and around 15% held by the top ten. Findings of the study overall: Since sequencing was restricted to only one region of the tumor, intratumor heterogeneity remains a possibility. Among the top 100 tumor clones, a median roughly 57 appeared in adjacent lung. Among the tissues sampled, uninvolved adjacent lung had the highest T cell clonality, above tumor. Longer overall survival was linked to higher blood T cell density.

This TCR was recovered from a female donor older than 55 with stage II squamous cell lung carcinoma. The chain couples TRBV19 to TRBJ1-2; TRBD1 agrees at 9 bases. The specimen comprised peripheral blood, sampled before any cancer treatment. CDR3 in amino acids: CASTTTGGPNYGYTF. The CDR3 DNA sequence: TGTGCCAGTACCACAACAGGGGGCCCTAACTATGGCTACACCTTC.